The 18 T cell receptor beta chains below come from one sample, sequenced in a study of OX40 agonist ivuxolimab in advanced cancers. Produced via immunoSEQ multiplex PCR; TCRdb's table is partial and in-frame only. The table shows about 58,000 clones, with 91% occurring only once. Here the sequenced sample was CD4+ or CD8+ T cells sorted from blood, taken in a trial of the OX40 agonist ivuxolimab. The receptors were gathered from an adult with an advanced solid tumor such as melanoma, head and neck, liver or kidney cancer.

The CDR3 nucleotides are TGTGCCAGCAGCTTGAAAACAGGGAGAATGAACACTGAAGCTTTCTTT. The encoded protein is CASSLKTGRMNTEAFF. V gene TRBV7-6 combines with J gene TRBJ1-1; a possible D gene is TRBD1 (6 bases). The V and J ends lost 3 bases and 0 bases respectively, with 14 bases between them. This CDR3 has 16 residues. The germline CDR1 and CDR2 sequences are SGHVS and FNYEAQ.

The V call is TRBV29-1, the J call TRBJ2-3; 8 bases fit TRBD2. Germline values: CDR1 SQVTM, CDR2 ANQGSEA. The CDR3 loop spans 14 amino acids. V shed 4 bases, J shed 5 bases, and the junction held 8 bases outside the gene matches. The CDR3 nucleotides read TGCAGCGTTGGTCGGGGGGGTCAAGAAGATACGCAGTATTTT. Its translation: CSVGRGGQEDTQYF.

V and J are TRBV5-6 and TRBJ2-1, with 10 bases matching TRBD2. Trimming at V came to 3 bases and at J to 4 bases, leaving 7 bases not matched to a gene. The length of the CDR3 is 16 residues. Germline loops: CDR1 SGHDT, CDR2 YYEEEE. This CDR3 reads CASSSPSGRGYNEQFF. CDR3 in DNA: TGTGCCAGCAGCTCCCCTAGCGGGAGAGGGTACAATGAGCAGTTCTTC. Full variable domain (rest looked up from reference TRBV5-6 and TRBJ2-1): DAGVTQSPTHLIKTRGQQVTLRCSPKSGHDTVSWYQQALGQGPQFIFQYYEEEERQRGNFPDRFSGHQFPNYSSELNVNALLLGDSALYLCASSSPSGRGYNEQFFGPGTRLTVL.

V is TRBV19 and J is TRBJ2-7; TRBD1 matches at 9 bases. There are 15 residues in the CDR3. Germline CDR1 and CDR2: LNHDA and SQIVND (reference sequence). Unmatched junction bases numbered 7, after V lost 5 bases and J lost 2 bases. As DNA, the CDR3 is TGTGCCAGTAGTGGAGGGACAGGGCAGGCCTACGAGCAGTACTTC. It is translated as CASSGGTGQAYEQYF.

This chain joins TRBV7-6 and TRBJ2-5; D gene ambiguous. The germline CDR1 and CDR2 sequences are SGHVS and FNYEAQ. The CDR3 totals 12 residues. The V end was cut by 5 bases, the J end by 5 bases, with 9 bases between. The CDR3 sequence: CASSRWKETQYF. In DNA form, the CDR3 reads TGTGCCAGCAGCAGGTGGAAGGAGACCCAGTACTTC.

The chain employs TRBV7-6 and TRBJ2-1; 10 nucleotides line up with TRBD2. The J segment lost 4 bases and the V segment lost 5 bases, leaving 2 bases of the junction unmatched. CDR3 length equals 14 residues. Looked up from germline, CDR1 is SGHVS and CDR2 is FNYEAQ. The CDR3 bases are TGTGCCAGCAGCAAGACTAGCGGGTACAATGAGCAGTTCTTC. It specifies CASSKTSGYNEQFF.

The CDR3 region is CASSIGQEYNYGYTF. CDR3 nucleotide sequence: TGTGCCAGTAGTATAGGACAGGAATATAACTATGGCTACACCTTC. V and J are TRBV19 and TRBJ1-2, with D perhaps matching TRBD1 (6 bases). The CDR3 loop spans 15 amino acids. V lost 1 base and J lost 1, with 10 bases in between. CDR1 and CDR2 (germline): LNHDA, SQIVND (reference sequence).

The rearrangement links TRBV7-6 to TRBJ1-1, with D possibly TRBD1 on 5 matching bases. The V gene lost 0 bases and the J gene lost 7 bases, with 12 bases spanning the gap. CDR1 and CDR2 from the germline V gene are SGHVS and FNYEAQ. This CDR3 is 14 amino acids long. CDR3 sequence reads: CASSLAGGSSEAFF. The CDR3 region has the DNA TGTGCCAGCAGCTTAGCTGGGGGTTCTAGTGAAGCTTTCTTT.

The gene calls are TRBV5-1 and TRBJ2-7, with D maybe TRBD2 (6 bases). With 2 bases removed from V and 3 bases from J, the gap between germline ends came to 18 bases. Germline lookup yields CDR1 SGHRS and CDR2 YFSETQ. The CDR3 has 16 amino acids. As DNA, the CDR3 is TGCGCCAGCAGCTTATATAGTAGCGGTTATGGCTACGAGCAGTACTTC. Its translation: CASSLYSSGYGYEQYF.

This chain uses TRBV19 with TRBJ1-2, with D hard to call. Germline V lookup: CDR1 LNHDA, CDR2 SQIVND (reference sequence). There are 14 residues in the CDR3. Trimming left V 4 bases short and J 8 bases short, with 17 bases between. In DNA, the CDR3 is TGTGCCAGTAGTACGTTGGACGATGGAGACGGCTACACCTTC. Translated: CASSTLDDGDGYTF.

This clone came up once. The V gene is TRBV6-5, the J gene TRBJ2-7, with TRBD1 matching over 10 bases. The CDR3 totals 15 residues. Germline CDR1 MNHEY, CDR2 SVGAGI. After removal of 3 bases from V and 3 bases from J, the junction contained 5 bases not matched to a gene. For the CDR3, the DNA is TGTGCCAGCAGTTATGGGACAGGGGAGAACTACGAGCAGTACTTC. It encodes CASSYGTGENYEQYF.

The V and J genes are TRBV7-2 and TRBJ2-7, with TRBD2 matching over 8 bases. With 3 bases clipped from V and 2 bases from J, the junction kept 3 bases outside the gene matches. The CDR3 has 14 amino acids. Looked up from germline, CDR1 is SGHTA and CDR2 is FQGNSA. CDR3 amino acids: CASSLGLDPYEQYF. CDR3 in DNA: TGTGCCAGCAGCTTGGGACTAGATCCCTACGAGCAGTACTTC.

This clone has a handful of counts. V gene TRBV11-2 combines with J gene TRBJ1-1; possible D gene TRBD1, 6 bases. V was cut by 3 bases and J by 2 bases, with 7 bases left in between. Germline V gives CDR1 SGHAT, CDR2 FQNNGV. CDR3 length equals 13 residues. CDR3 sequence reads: CASSFGGNTEAFF. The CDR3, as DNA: TGTGCCAGCAGCTTCGGGGGCAACACTGAAGCTTTCTTT. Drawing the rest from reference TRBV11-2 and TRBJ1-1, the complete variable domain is EAGVAQSPRYKIIEKRQSVAFWCNPISGHATLYWYQQILGQGPKLLIQFQNNGVVDDSQLPKDRFSAERLKGVDSTLKIQPAKLEDSAVYLCASSFGGNTEAFFGQGTRLTVV.

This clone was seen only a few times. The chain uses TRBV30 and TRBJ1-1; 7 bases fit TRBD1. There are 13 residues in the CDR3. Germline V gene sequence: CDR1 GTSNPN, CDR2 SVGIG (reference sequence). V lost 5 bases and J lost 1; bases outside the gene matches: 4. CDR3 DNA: TGTGCCTGGGCGGGGACAGCGAACACTGAAGCTTTCTTT. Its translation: CAWAGTANTEAFF.

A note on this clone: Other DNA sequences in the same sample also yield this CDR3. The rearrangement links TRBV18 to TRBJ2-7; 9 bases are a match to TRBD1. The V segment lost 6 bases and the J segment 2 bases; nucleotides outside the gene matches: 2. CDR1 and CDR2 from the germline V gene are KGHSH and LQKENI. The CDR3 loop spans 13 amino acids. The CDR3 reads CASSGTGTYEQYF. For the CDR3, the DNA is TGTGCCAGCTCGGGGACAGGGACCTACGAGCAGTACTTC.

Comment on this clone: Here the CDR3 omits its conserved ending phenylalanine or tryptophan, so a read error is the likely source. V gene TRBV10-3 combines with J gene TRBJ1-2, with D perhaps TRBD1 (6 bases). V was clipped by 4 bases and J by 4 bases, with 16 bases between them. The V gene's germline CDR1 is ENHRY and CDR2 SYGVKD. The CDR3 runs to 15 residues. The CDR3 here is CAISAQRTVIYGYTL. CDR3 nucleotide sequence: TGTGCCATCAGTGCCCAAAGGACAGTCATCTATGGCTACACCCTC.

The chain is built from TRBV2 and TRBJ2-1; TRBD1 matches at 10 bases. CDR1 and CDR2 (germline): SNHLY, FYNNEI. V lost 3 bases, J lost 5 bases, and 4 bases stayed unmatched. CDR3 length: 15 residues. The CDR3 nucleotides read TGTGCCAGCAGTGAGGACAGGGGGTCGCACAATGAGCAGTTCTTC. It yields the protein CASSEDRGSHNEQFF.

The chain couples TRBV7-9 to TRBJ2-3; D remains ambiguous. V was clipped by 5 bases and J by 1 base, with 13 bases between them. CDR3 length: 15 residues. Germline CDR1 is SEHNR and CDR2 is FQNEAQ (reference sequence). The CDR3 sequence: CASSHGGLRTDTQYF. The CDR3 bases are TGTGCCAGCAGCCACGGTGGGCTCCGCACAGATACGCAGTATTTT.